This is a list of T cell receptor beta chains from one sample in a study of graft-versus-host responses after intestinal transplantation. Clones were sequenced by immunoSEQ multiplex PCR, and TCRdb holds only the in-frame ones, with some missing. This sample carries 80,000 to 100,000 clones, roughly 91% of them seen once, and the ten largest clones take approximately 0.18%. Which antigens these TCRs recognize remains unknown. The specimen was unstimulated CD4+ T cells sorted from spleen or lymph node cells, collected before transplant. The source is a human donor who was the organ donor for an intestinal transplant. Both conserved end residues are part of each CDR3. The order of the fields is J gene, V gene, D gene, clone size, CDR3 protein, CDR3 DNA. D genes are given only for firm matches. Rows give clone size only sometimes, using once, few, many, or a class for an expanded clone.

TRBJ1-1,TRBV7-2,.,few,CASSAHRLFMNTEAFF,TGTGCCAGCAGCGCGCACAGGTTATTCATGAACACTGAAGCTTTCTTT
TRBJ2-3,TRBV15,TRBD2,.,CATSRGLAGKNTQYF,TGTGCCACCAGCAGAGGACTAGCGGGGAAAAATACGCAGTATTTT
TRBJ1-5,TRBV9,.,.,CASSVGGQHLDTQHF,TGTGCCAGCAGCGTAGGAGGACAACACTTGGACACCCAGCATTTT
TRBJ1-6,TRBV7-2,.,.,CASSWGTGTPRVSPLHF,TGTGCCAGCAGCTGGGGGACCGGGACACCTCGTGTTTCACCCCTCCACTTT
TRBJ2-2,TRBV5-1,.,once,CASSPLRSNTGELFF,TGCGCCAGCAGCCCACTCCGATCGAACACCGGGGAGCTGTTTTTT
TRBJ1-1,TRBV5-6,.,once,CASSLAGNTEAFF,TGTGCCAGCAGCTTGGCAGGGAACACTGAAGCTTTCTTT
TRBJ2-3,TRBV7-6,TRBD2,.,CASSLRTGTSGSSDTQYF,TGTGCCAGCAGCTTACGGACCGGGACTAGCGGCTCGTCGGATACGCAGTATTTT
TRBJ2-7,TRBV7-2,.,.,CASSLTQAMIEQYF,TGTGCCAGCAGCTTAACACAGGCGATGATAGAGCAGTACTTC
TRBJ1-2,TRBV9,TRBD1,.,CASSGGGDSYGYTF,TGTGCCAGCAGCGGAGGAGGGGACAGCTATGGCTACACCTTC
TRBJ1-5,TRBV19,.,.,CASSAGISQHF,TGTGCCAGTAGTGCAGGTATCTCCCAGCATTTT
TRBJ2-2,TRBV7-9,.,.,CASNRQATNTGELFF,TGTGCCAGCAACCGACAGGCCACGAACACCGGGGAGCTGTTTTTT
TRBJ2-1,TRBV2,.,.,CAIMGGGRKVSYNEQFF,TGTGCCATCATGGGGGGGGGCCGAAAGGTATCCTACAATGAGCAGTTCTTC
TRBJ1-6,TRBV5-5,.,.,CASSPSSEAPLHF,TGTGCCAGCAGCCCGAGTTCTGAGGCACCCCTCCACTTT
TRBJ2-7,TRBV5-5,.,.,CASSLEWATYEQYF,TGTGCCAGCAGCTTGGAGTGGGCAACCTACGAGCAGTACTTC
TRBJ2-2,TRBV9,.,.,CASSVDRTKTGELFF,TGTGCCAGCAGCGTAGATAGGACTAAGACCGGGGAGCTGTTTTTT
TRBJ2-2,TRBV5-1,.,.,CASSLGYYPTGELFF,TGCGCCAGCAGCTTGGGGTACTACCCTACCGGGGAGCTGTTTTTT
TRBJ2-3,TRBV6-1,TRBD2,.,CASSSRGELGGMQYF,TGTGCCAGCAGTTCCCGGGGGGAGTTGGGGGGGATGCAGTATTTT
TRBJ1-3,TRBV7-2,.,.,CASSLSARRGGNTIYF,TGTGCCAGCAGCTTGTCGGCCCGGAGGGGTGGAAACACCATATATTTT
TRBJ2-7,TRBV18,.,.,CASSRSHEQYF,TGTGCCAGCTCACGGAGTCACGAGCAGTACTTC
TRBJ1-5,TRBV10-2,.,.,CASRGSGDRNQPQHF,TGCGCCAGCAGGGGGAGTGGGGATCGCAATCAGCCCCAGCATTTT
TRBJ2-3,TRBV2,TRBD2,.,CASSSGTSGTTDTQYF,TGTGCCAGCAGTAGCGGGACTAGCGGTACCACAGATACGCAGTATTTT
TRBJ2-7,TRBV6-8,TRBD2,once,CASSYLPSGDIYEQYF,TGTGCCAGCAGTTACTTGCCTAGCGGGGACATCTACGAGCAGTACTTC
TRBJ2-1,TRBV5-4,.,.,CASSLPGKRDEQFF,TGTGCCAGCAGCTTGCCTGGGAAGAGGGATGAGCAGTTCTTC
TRBJ1-4,TRBV7-9,.,.,CASSLRFPYEKLFF,TGTGCCAGCAGCTTACGGTTCCCTTATGAAAAACTGTTTTTT
TRBJ1-1,TRBV9,.,once,CATYEAFF,TGTGCCACCTATGAAGCTTTCTTT
TRBJ1-1,TRBV5-6,TRBD1,.,CASSLGQGGTEAFF,TGTGCCAGCAGCTTGGGACAGGGAGGCACTGAAGCTTTCTTT
TRBJ2-7,TRBV9,TRBD2,.,CASSPGGIYEQYF,TGTGCCAGCAGCCCGGGGGGGATTTACGAGCAGTACTTC
TRBJ2-1,TRBV7-2,TRBD2,.,CASSQGTSGGYNEQFF,TGTGCCAGCAGCCAAGGGACTAGCGGGGGGTACAATGAGCAGTTCTTC
TRBJ2-7,TRBV7-3,TRBD1,.,CASSLPDRGFHEQYF,TGTGCCAGCAGCTTACCGGACAGGGGATTCCACGAGCAGTACTTC
TRBJ2-5,TRBV7-2,.,few,CASIPDNQETQYF,TGTGCCAGCATCCCTGACAACCAAGAGACCCAGTACTTC
TRBJ1-3,TRBV4-2,.,.,CASSQDRAAASSGNTIYF,TGTGCCAGCAGCCAAGACAGGGCAGCCGCCAGCTCTGGAAACACCATATATTTT
TRBJ2-3,TRBV23-1,.,.,CASSQSGHVSSTDTQYF,TGCGCCAGCAGTCAATCGGGGCACGTCTCTAGCACAGATACGCAGTATTTT
TRBJ1-2,TRBV9,TRBD1,.,CASSGKGALRDGYTF,TGTGCCAGCAGCGGGAAGGGGGCTTTGCGTGATGGCTACACCTTC
TRBJ2-4,TRBV7-2,TRBD2,once,CASSPMRRGVDIQYF,TGTGCCAGCAGCCCCATGCGTCGGGGGGTAGACATTCAGTACTTC
TRBJ2-3,TRBV21-1,.,.,CASSSSQTSGGTDTQYF,TGTGCCAGCAGCTCGTCCCAGACTAGCGGGGGGACAGATACGCAGTATTTT
TRBJ2-7,TRBV4-3,TRBD2,.,CASSLRTSGAYEQYF,TGCGCCAGCAGCCTCCGGACTAGCGGAGCCTACGAGCAGTACTTC
TRBJ1-1,TRBV5-6,TRBD1,.,CASSAGTGPNTEAFF,TGTGCCAGCAGCGCCGGGACAGGGCCGAACACTGAAGCTTTCTTT
TRBJ2-1,TRBV28,.,.,CASSSPNGHQYNEQFF,TGTGCCAGCAGTTCTCCTAATGGGCATCAATACAATGAGCAGTTCTTC
TRBJ2-7,TRBV5-1,.,.,CASSLGGSIYEQYF,TGCGCCAGCAGCTTAGGAGGGTCTATCTACGAGCAGTACTTC
TRBJ1-2,TRBV28,TRBD1,.,CASSFHRTGSNGYTF,TGTGCCAGCAGTTTCCACCGGACAGGCTCTAATGGCTACACCTTC
TRBJ2-1,TRBV18,.,.,CASSPDRRPLNSYNEQFF,TGTGCCAGCTCACCAGATCGCAGGCCCCTTAACTCCTACAATGAGCAGTTCTTC
TRBJ1-3,TRBV5-4,TRBD1,.,CASSLAGGQGGNTIYF,TGTGCCAGCAGCTTGGCAGGGGGGCAGGGAGGAAACACCATATATTTT
TRBJ1-2,TRBV6-4,.,.,CASSAGFGYTF,TGTGCCAGCAGTGCAGGGTTTGGCTACACCTTC
TRBJ1-2,TRBV4-2,TRBD1,once,CASSQGRAGGNYGYTF,TGTGCCAGCAGCCAAGGCCGGGCAGGGGGCAACTATGGCTACACCTTC
TRBJ2-1,TRBV5-4,TRBD2,.,CASSLGGGSYNEQFF,TGTGCCAGCAGCTTGGGCGGGGGGTCCTACAATGAGCAGTTCTTC
TRBJ2-3,TRBV7-8,.,.,CASSLQGSVTDTQYF,TGTGCCAGCAGCTTACAGGGGTCAGTGACAGATACGCAGTATTTT
TRBJ1-2,TRBV7-9,TRBD1,.,CASSSRDRASYGYTF,TGTGCCAGCAGCTCCAGGGACAGGGCTAGCTATGGCTACACCTTC
TRBJ1-1,TRBV4-2,.,.,CASSHVTGYTEAFF,TGTGCCAGCAGCCACGTTACAGGGTACACTGAAGCTTTCTTT
TRBJ1-3,TRBV19,.,few,CASRTDRKTGNTIYF,TGTGCCAGTAGGACGGACAGAAAAACTGGAAACACCATATATTTT
TRBJ1-2,TRBV4-1,TRBD1,.,CASSPTGDYGYTF,TGCGCCAGCAGCCCAACAGGGGACTATGGCTACACCTTC
TRBJ2-3,TRBV7-2,TRBD2,few,CASSPRRLAGGREDTQYF,TGTGCCAGCAGCCCGAGAAGACTAGCGGGGGGGCGGGAAGATACGCAGTATTTT
TRBJ2-5,TRBV2,.,.,CASSGEETQYF,TGTGCCAGCAGTGGGGAGGAGACCCAGTACTTC
TRBJ1-2,TRBV5-1,.,.,CASSRPGEKGYGYTF,TGCGCCAGCAGCCGCCCAGGGGAGAAGGGCTATGGCTACACCTTC
TRBJ1-4,TRBV29-1,.,.,CSVEREEKLFF,TGCAGCGTTGAGAGGGAGGAAAAACTGTTTTTT
TRBJ1-6,TRBV5-5,.,.,CASSLFSGSRINSPLHF,TGTGCCAGCAGCTTATTCTCAGGATCTCGAATTAATTCACCCCTCCACTTT
TRBJ2-7,TRBV18,.,.,CASSPPNRTAYEQYF,TGTGCCAGCTCACCACCGAACAGGACCGCCTACGAGCAGTACTTC